The 11 T cell receptor beta chains below all came from one sample that was sequenced in a study of blood T cells in healthy people across ages. A sample-barcoded 5' primer and a J-beta primer mix were used in a second PCR of roughly 6 to 11 cycles. TCRdb re-analysed the 5' RACE reads in MiXCR, keeping a single row per CDR3 protein. Altogether fewer than 1,200,000 distinct CDR3 sequences are present, under 30% being singletons, with the ten largest covering 0.65% to 0.95%. These records were also assigned to another study, of T cells of mothers and their children.

Sequenced material: blood. These receptors came from a girl between 2 and 10 years old in good health.

This sequence joins TRBV20-1 and TRBJ2-5, with TRBD2 identical over 8 bases. The ends lost 6 bases at V and 5 bases at J; junction bases unmatched: 11. The CDR3 loop spans 14 amino acids. CDR1 is DFQATT and CDR2 is SNEGSKA in the germline V gene (reference sequence). The DNA of the CDR3 is TGCAGTGCGGAAAAACGGGAGGGCCAGGAGACCCAGTACTTC. This gives the protein CSAEKREGQETQYF.

The genes are TRBV28 and TRBJ2-5; TRBD1 matches 8 bases. Near its end, the DNA agrees better with TRBJ2-1, so the J call may be wrong. The CDR3 has 14 residues. CDR1 and CDR2 from the germline V gene are MDHEN and SYDVKM. CDR3 sequence (DNA): TGTGCCAGCAGTTTCCCGCAGGGGGCAGGTGTGCAGTTCTTC. Residues: CASSFPQGAGVQFF.

V gene TRBV7-2 combines with J gene TRBJ1-1; no clear D gene. Germline V gene lookup returns CDR1 SGHTA and CDR2 FQGNSA. The CDR3 sequence is 13 residues long. Trimming cost V 6 bases and J 3 bases, with 11 bases left between them. In nucleotides, the CDR3 is TGTGCCAGCAGTTTCGGGTCCCACACTGAAGCTTTCTTT. This sequence encodes CASSFGSHTEAFF.

This chain uses TRBV5-6 with TRBJ1-2, with D maybe TRBD1 (5 bases). V lost 4 bases, J lost 7 bases, and 20 bases lay in between. Germline values: CDR1 SGHDT, CDR2 YYEEEE. The CDR3 is 15 residues long. The CDR3 spells CASSERTRRGFGYTF. In nucleotides, the CDR3 is TGTGCCAGCAGCGAACGGACTAGGAGGGGTTTTGGCTACACCTTC.

The chain couples TRBV5-1 to TRBJ2-3, with TRBD2 matching over 8 bases. The CDR3 has 14 amino acids. V lost 7 bases to trimming and J lost 8 bases; unmatched junction nucleotides: 12. Germline assignment: CDR1 SGHRS and CDR2 YFSETQ. As DNA, the CDR3 is TGCGCCAGCGGGAGAGAGCGGGAGATGGGTACGCAGTATTTT. Amino acids: CASGREREMGTQYF. Drawing the rest from reference TRBV5-1 and TRBJ2-3, the complete variable domain is KAGVTQTPRYLIKTRGQQVTLSCSPISGHRSVSWYQQTPGQGLQFLFEYFSETQRNKGNFPGRFSGRQFSNSRSEMNVSTLELGDSALYLCASGREREMGTQYFGPGTRLTVL.

This chain connects TRBV5-4 to TRBJ1-2, with TRBD1 identical over 7 bases. CDR3 length: 15 residues. The V segment lost 0 bases and the J segment 3 bases; nucleotides outside the gene matches: 5. Germline assignment: CDR1 SGHNT and CDR2 YYREEE (reference sequence). The CDR3 loop reads CASSLDPTGDYGYTF. CDR3 DNA sequence: TGTGCCAGCAGCTTGGACCCTACAGGGGACTATGGCTACACCTTC.

This clonotype has a handful of counts. The V call is TRBV6-1, the J call TRBJ1-6; 9 bases align to TRBD1. The V segment lost 5 bases and the J segment 7 bases; nucleotides outside the gene matches: 9. This CDR3 comprises 16 residues. Germline CDR1 reads MNHNS; CDR2 reads SASEGT. CDR3 in DNA: TGTGCCAGCAGTAAAGACCCCGGGACAGGGAATTCACCCCTCCACTTT. It specifies CASSKDPGTGNSPLHF.

The rearrangement links TRBV4-3 to TRBJ2-1, with D perhaps being TRBD1 or TRBD2 (5 bases each). Germline lookup yields CDR1 LGHNA and CDR2 YSLEER. Trimming cost V 0 bases and J 6 bases, with 15 bases left between them. The CDR3 contains 16 residues. CDR3 DNA sequence: TGCGCCAGCAGCCAAGATCTGGGGGAATATGGCAATGAGCAGTTCTTC. Protein: CASSQDLGEYGNEQFF.

The J gene is TRBJ2-5, the V gene TRBV20-1, with D possibly matching TRBD2 (5 bases). The CDR3 is made up of 13 amino acids. The germline CDR1 and CDR2 sequences are DFQATT and SNEGSKA (reference sequence). Between the trimmed V and J ends, which lost 0 bases and 3 bases, there was a span of 8 bases. The chain's CDR3 is CSARDREEETQYF. CDR3 bases: TGCAGTGCTAGAGATCGGGAAGAAGAGACCCAGTACTTC.

This clonotype was counted only a few times. V and J are TRBV10-3 and TRBJ2-2; 8 nucleotides align to TRBD1. The CDR3 spans 15 residues. J was trimmed by 3 bases and V by 10 bases; bases with no gene match: 10. The germline CDR1 and CDR2 sequences are ENHRY and SYGVKD. CDR3 sequence reads: CATKSRGLDTGELFF. The CDR3 nucleotides are TGTGCCACTAAGTCCAGGGGGCTCGACACCGGGGAGCTGTTTTTT.

Of note for this clonotype: One end of the junction fails to match germline, which may point to a read error. J is TRBJ2-1 and V is TRBV3-1; weak D call: TRBD2 (5 bases). Germline CDR1 reads LGHDT; CDR2 reads YNNKEL (reference sequence). The CDR3 is 14 amino acids. This chain's CDR3 is CASSQSRVSHERFF. In nucleotides, the CDR3 is TGTGCCAGCAGCCAATCGAGGGTTTCACATGAGCGGTTCTTC.